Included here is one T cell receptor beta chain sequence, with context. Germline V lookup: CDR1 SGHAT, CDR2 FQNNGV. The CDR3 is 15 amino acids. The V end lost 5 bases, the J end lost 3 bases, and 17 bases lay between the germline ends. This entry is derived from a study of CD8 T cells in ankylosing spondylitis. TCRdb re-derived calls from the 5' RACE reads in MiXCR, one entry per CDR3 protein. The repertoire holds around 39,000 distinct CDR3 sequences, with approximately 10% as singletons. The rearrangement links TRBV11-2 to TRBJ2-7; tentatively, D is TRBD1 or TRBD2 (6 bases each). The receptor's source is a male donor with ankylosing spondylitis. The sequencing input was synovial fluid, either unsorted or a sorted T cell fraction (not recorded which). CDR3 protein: CASSPAGGHFYEQYF. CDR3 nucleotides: TGTGCCAGCAGCCCAGCCGGGGGACACTTCTACGAGCAGTACTTC. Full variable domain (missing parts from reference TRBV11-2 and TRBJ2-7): EAGVAQSPRYKIIEKRQSVAFWCNPISGHATLYWYQQILGQGPKLLIQFQNNGVVDDSQLPKDRFSAERLKGVDSTLKIQPAKLEDSAVYLCASSPAGGHFYEQYFGPGTRLTVT.